This T cell receptor (beta chain) was profiled in a study of blood T cell repertoires in COVID-19. Study as a whole: Samples taken during acute and convalescent COVID-19 were collected in the United States, Italy and Spain. T cells, B-cell-depleted T cells, or PBMCs provided the cDNA or gDNA that served as material.

CDR1 is LNHDA, CDR2 SQIVND, per germline (reference sequence). The V segment lost 7 bases and the J segment 9 bases; nucleotides outside the gene matches: 15. The CDR3 is made up of 15 amino acids. Clones were read by immunoSEQ multiplex PCR, and TCRdb kept only the in-frame ones, dropping some. The table includes roughly 68,000 clones, roughly 88% detected once. The chain links TRBV19 to TRBJ1-2, with 9 nucleotides matching TRBD1. The receptor was derived from a woman in her 70s with acute or convalescent COVID-19. The sample consisted of peripheral blood. The CDR3 loop is CASNPSGTGKGSYTF. The CDR3 bases are TGTGCCAGTAACCCGTCCGGGACAGGGAAGGGGAGCTACACCTTC. Full variable domain (remainder filled in from reference TRBV19 and TRBJ1-2): DGGITQSPKYLFRKEGQNVTLSCEQNLNHDAMYWYRQDPGQGLRLIYYSQIVNDFQKGDIAEGYSVSREKKESFPLTVTSAQKNPTAFYLCASNPSGTGKGSYTFGSGTRLTVV.